The 28 T cell receptor beta chains in this list originate from one sample, sequenced in a study of blood T cell repertoires in COVID-19. Generated by immunoSEQ multiplex PCR, the TCRdb table keeps only in-frame clones and is missing some. The table includes roughly 250,000 clones, around 85% detected once. The specimen was PBMCs or T cells enriched from blood (not recorded which). These receptors all come from a woman in her forties or fifties who had recovered from COVID-19.

Comments on this clone: In the same sample, other DNA sequences code for this CDR3. The chain uses TRBV27 and TRBJ1-4; tentatively, D is TRBD1 (5 bases). V was pared by 3 bases and J by 8 bases, with 13 bases between. The CDR3 has 14 residues. CDR1 is MNHEY, CDR2 SMNVEV, per germline (reference sequence). CDR3 sequence (DNA): TGTGCCAGCAGTTTTCGGCAGGGAGGAGAAAAACTGTTTTTT. It translates to CASSFRQGGEKLFF.

The chain recombines TRBV19 with TRBJ2-7; D is perhaps TRBD1 (5 bases). CDR1 is LNHDA, CDR2 SQIVND, per germline (reference sequence). V shed 4 bases and J shed 3 bases, with 10 bases lying between them. This CDR3 has 13 residues. The CDR3 reads CASSRQGFYEQYF. In nucleotides, the CDR3 is TGTGCCAGTAGTAGGCAGGGTTTCTACGAGCAGTACTTC.

The chain combines TRBV9 with TRBJ2-1; 9 positions match TRBD2. Unmatched junction bases numbered 7, after V lost 5 bases and J lost 7 bases. Germline-derived CDR1 and CDR2 are SGDLS and YYNGEE. The CDR3 is 14 amino acids. CDR3 sequence: CASRASGNLNEQFF. CDR3 sequence (DNA): TGTGCCAGCAGAGCTAGCGGGAATTTAAATGAGCAGTTCTTC.

The gene calls are TRBV2 and TRBJ1-5; D unresolved. Germline-derived CDR1 and CDR2 are SNHLY and FYNNEI. The CDR3 extends over 14 amino acids. V lost 2 bases and J 5 bases, leaving 10 bases between the germline ends. The CDR3 region has the DNA TGTGCCAGCAGTGAACAACTTACTTATCAGCCCCAGCATTTT. Translation: CASSEQLTYQPQHF.

The V and J genes are TRBV20-1 and TRBJ1-1; D gene uncertain. The CDR3 consists of 11 residues. Trimming removed 5 bases at V and 2 bases at J, with 6 bases between. Germline V lookup: CDR1 DFQATT, CDR2 SNEGSKA (reference sequence). CDR3 coding DNA: TGCAGTGCTTCGGGTAACACTGAAGCTTTCTTT. Its translation is CSASGNTEAFF.

V usage is TRBV6-5 and J usage is TRBJ2-3; 7 bases align to TRBD1. This CDR3 comprises 15 residues. V lost 6 bases, J lost 0 bases, and 6 bases stayed unmatched. The germline V gene encodes CDR1 MNHEY and CDR2 SVGAGI. In DNA, the CDR3 is TGTGCCAGCAGCTTTACAGGGGCTAGCACAGATACGCAGTATTTT. Translated: CASSFTGASTDTQYF.

The genes are TRBV28 and TRBJ2-6; 7 bases match TRBD1. The CDR3 extends over 19 amino acids. The V gene end was trimmed by 1 base and the J gene end by 0 bases; junction bases not matched to a gene: 9. Germline CDR1 MDHEN, CDR2 SYDVKM. The chain's CDR3 is CASSLLYDRDSSGANVLTF. The DNA for the CDR3 is TGTGCCAGCAGTTTATTATATGACAGGGACAGCTCTGGGGCCAACGTCCTGACTTTC.

V is TRBV27 and J is TRBJ1-1; D is perhaps TRBD1 (6 bases). V dropped 8 bases and J dropped 11 bases, with 21 bases sitting between them. This CDR3 is built from 13 residues. Germline assignment: CDR1 MNHEY and CDR2 SMNVEV (reference sequence). The CDR3 nucleotides are TGTGCCAGCGTCGGGGCCCCAACAGGGCTGGCTTTCTTT. Amino acid sequence: CASVGAPTGLAFF.

This clone showed up just once. The chain couples TRBV4-2 to TRBJ1-1; D unclear. V was clipped by 2 bases and J by 3 bases, with 10 bases between them. The CDR3 loop spans 14 amino acids. The germline V gene has CDR1 LGHNA and CDR2 YNFKEQ. The CDR3 region is CASSQRGSDTEAFF. As DNA, the CDR3 is TGTGCCAGCAGCCAACGCGGGTCGGACACTGAAGCTTTCTTT.

V usage is TRBV24-1 and J usage is TRBJ2-3; 8 nucleotides align to TRBD1. Germline V lookup: CDR1 KGHDR, CDR2 SFDVKD. The CDR3 has 15 amino acids. Losses at the gene ends were 5 bases for V and 6 bases for J; bases not matched to a gene: 9. The chain's CDR3 is CATSAETGALDTQYF. CDR3 coding DNA: TGTGCCACCAGTGCCGAGACAGGGGCGTTGGATACGCAGTATTTT.

The chain couples TRBV21-1 to TRBJ2-4; the table's TRBD1 call for D was not verified on the DNA. TRBV21-1 is termed a pseudogene. This CDR3 has 17 residues. The CDR3 here is CASSKVLSRGCENIQYF. CDR3 coding DNA: TGTGCCAGCAGCAAAGTGCTTAGTAGGGGATGTGAGAACATTCAGTACTTC.

A single count supports this clone. The chain links TRBV25-1 to TRBJ2-7; a possible D gene is TRBD2 (5 bases). This CDR3 comprises 14 residues. V gave up 4 bases and J gave up 3 bases, with 13 bases separating them. The germline V gene has CDR1 MGHDK and CDR2 SYGVNS. The CDR3 reads CASSAVDGNYEQYF. CDR3 in DNA: TGTGCCAGCAGTGCTGTGGACGGGAACTACGAGCAGTACTTC.

This clone was seen only once. The V and J genes are TRBV27 and TRBJ2-5, with a tentative D call TRBD2 (7 bases). V was pared by 7 bases and J by 2 bases, with 14 bases between. Germline loops: CDR1 MNHEY, CDR2 SMNVEV (reference sequence). This CDR3 region has 14 residues. In DNA, the CDR3 is TGTGCCAGCAACCCGGGGGGCGGGCAAGAGACCCAGTACTTC. Translated, it gives CASNPGGGQETQYF.

J is TRBJ2-4 and V is TRBV5-1, with 7 positions matching TRBD2. This CDR3 spans 16 amino acids. Germline lookup yields CDR1 SGHRS and CDR2 YFSETQ. The J segment lost 3 bases and the V segment lost 1 base, leaving 7 bases of the junction unmatched. CDR3 protein: CASSLREGGGKNIQYF. In DNA, the CDR3 is TGCGCCAGCAGCTTGAGGGAGGGCGGGGGCAAAAACATTCAGTACTTC. The full variable domain, in which reference TRBV5-1 and TRBJ2-4 provide the parts outside the CDR3, is KAGVTQTPRYLIKTRGQQVTLSCSPISGHRSVSWYQQTPGQGLQFLFEYFSETQRNKGNFPGRFSGRQFSNSRSEMNVSTLELGDSALYLCASSLREGGGKNIQYFGAGTRLSVL.

The chain joins TRBV24-1 to TRBJ2-2; maybe TRBD1 (6 bases). The CDR3 sequence is 19 residues long. Trimming removed 6 bases at V and 2 bases at J, with 24 bases between. Germline loops: CDR1 KGHDR, CDR2 SFDVKD. CDR3 amino acids: CATSPPLTTGHPNTGELFF. The CDR3 bases are TGTGCCACCAGTCCCCCTCTCACTACAGGGCACCCAAACACCGGGGAGCTGTTTTTT.

This clone has a single count. V gene TRBV18 combines with J gene TRBJ1-2; the D gene is possibly TRBD1 (6 bases). This CDR3 contains 15 residues. Deletions cut 6 bases from V and 5 bases from J, with 19 bases between. Germline V CDR1 and CDR2: KGHSH, LQKENI. The CDR3 coding sequence is TGTGCCAGCTCGTCAAGCACGGGACATCGATATGGCTACACCTTC. Translating gives CASSSSTGHRYGYTF.

This clone was seen a single time. The genes are TRBV3-1 (or the pseudogene TRBV3-2) and TRBJ2-1; TRBD2 matches 7 bases. Germline V gene sequence: CDR1 LGHDT, CDR2 YNNKEL (reference sequence). With 1 base clipped from V and 1 base from J, the junction kept 4 bases outside the gene matches. This CDR3 contains 16 residues. CDR3 sequence reads: CASSQVSGISYNEQFF. CDR3 DNA sequence: TGTGCCAGCAGCCAAGTAAGCGGGATATCCTACAATGAGCAGTTCTTC.

The rearrangement links TRBV7-9 to TRBJ2-2; possible D gene TRBD1, 7 bases. Germline loops: CDR1 SEHNR, CDR2 FQNEAQ (reference sequence). The CDR3 loop spans 15 amino acids. V lost 3 bases and J lost 3, with 11 bases in between. The DNA of the CDR3 is TGTGCCAGCAGCTTTCAGGGGGGATACACCGGGGAGCTGTTTTTT. Translated, it gives CASSFQGGYTGELFF.

The chain uses TRBV10-3 and TRBJ2-3; 8 bases fit TRBD2. The CDR3 is 14 amino acids. The V segment lost 5 bases and the J segment 1 base; nucleotides outside the gene matches: 2. CDR1 is ENHRY, CDR2 SYGVKD, per germline. The CDR3 loop reads CAISTSGRTDTQYF. The CDR3 DNA follows: TGTGCCATCAGTACTAGCGGACGCACAGATACGCAGTATTTT.

This chain links TRBV10-2 with TRBJ2-7, with TRBD2 matching 7 bases. The CDR3 is made up of 12 amino acids. Germline V gene lookup returns CDR1 WSHSY and CDR2 SAAADI. V gave up 7 bases and J gave up 6 bases; unmatched junction bases: 6. CDR3 in DNA: TGCGCCAGCAAGCTTGGGGGGGGCGAGCAGTACTTC. Amino acid sequence: CASKLGGGEQYF.

This clone came up once. This sample includes further DNA sequences coding for the same CDR3. The chain combines TRBV3-1 (or the pseudogene TRBV3-2) with TRBJ1-3; 7 bases match TRBD1. J lost 0 bases, V lost 4 bases, and 3 bases had no gene match. Germline V gene lookup returns CDR1 LGHDT and CDR2 YNNKEL (reference sequence). The CDR3 covers 15 residues. For the CDR3, the DNA is TGTGCCAGCAGCCGGACAGGCCCCTCTGGAAACACCATATATTTT. This encodes CASSRTGPSGNTIYF.

This clone was detected once. V is TRBV18 and J is TRBJ1-1; maybe TRBD1 (6 bases). The CDR3 is 15 residues long. Trimming took 3 bases from V and 0 from J, leaving 11 bases between them. CDR1 and CDR2 (germline): KGHSH, LQKENI. CDR3 in DNA: TGTGCCAGCTCACCCCCCGGACAGTTGAACACTGAAGCTTTCTTT. This encodes CASSPPGQLNTEAFF.

This clone was seen only once. The CDR3 sequence: CASSWGGAEPSYEQYF. DNA for the CDR3: TGCGCCAGCAGCTGGGGGGGAGCGGAGCCGTCCTACGAGCAGTACTTC. The J gene is TRBJ2-7, the V gene TRBV5-1, with 7 bases aligning to TRBD2. Germline values: CDR1 SGHRS, CDR2 YFSETQ. The CDR3 extends over 16 amino acids. The V segment lost 3 bases and the J segment 1 base; nucleotides outside the gene matches: 10. Together with reference TRBV5-1 and TRBJ2-7, the CDR3 gives the full variable domain: KAGVTQTPRYLIKTRGQQVTLSCSPISGHRSVSWYQQTPGQGLQFLFEYFSETQRNKGNFPGRFSGRQFSNSRSEMNVSTLELGDSALYLCASSWGGAEPSYEQYFGPGTRLTVT.

This clone was seen only a few times. V and J are TRBV18 and TRBJ2-7; 7 nucleotides align to TRBD2. This CDR3 spans 15 amino acids. Germline lookup yields CDR1 KGHSH and CDR2 LQKENI. With V trimmed by 3 bases and J by 2 bases, 7 bases remained unmatched. This CDR3 is CASSPRDYSTYEQYF. The DNA for the CDR3 is TGTGCCAGCTCACCCCGGGACTACTCAACCTACGAGCAGTACTTC.

The chain carries TRBV28 and TRBJ1-5; TRBD1 agrees at 8 bases. The CDR3 runs 16 residues. V lost 4 bases, J lost 6 bases, and 11 bases stayed unmatched. Looked up from germline, CDR1 is MDHEN and CDR2 is SYDVKM. This CDR3 is CASSSPSGGQGQPQHF. CDR3 in DNA: TGTGCCAGCAGTTCCCCCTCAGGGGGCCAGGGTCAGCCCCAGCATTTT.

The chain joins TRBV18 to TRBJ1-1; a weak D match, TRBD1 (6 bases). The CDR3 loop spans 13 amino acids. The ends were cut back, 6 bases at V and 1 base at J, with 9 bases in the middle. Germline V gene lookup returns CDR1 KGHSH and CDR2 LQKENI. CDR3 coding DNA: TGTGCCAGCTCGGAGGACAGGAACACTGAAGCTTTCTTT. Protein product: CASSEDRNTEAFF.

The chain couples TRBV9 to TRBJ1-2, with D perhaps matching TRBD1 (5 bases). Trimming left V 4 bases short and J 7 bases short, with 14 bases between. Germline V gene lookup returns CDR1 SGDLS and CDR2 YYNGEE. The CDR3 consists of 13 residues. The CDR3 DNA reads as TGTGCCAGCAGCTCAACATGGGGGGGTGGCTACACCTTC. This codes for CASSSTWGGGYTF.

The chain combines TRBV28 with TRBJ2-7, with D unclear. Germline V gives CDR1 MDHEN, CDR2 SYDVKM. This CDR3 is 14 amino acids long. The V end lost 2 bases, the J end lost 0 bases, and 8 bases lay between the germline ends. CDR3 residues: CASSLQVSSYEQYF. The CDR3 nucleotides read TGTGCCAGCAGTTTACAGGTCAGCTCCTACGAGCAGTACTTC. Drawing the rest from reference TRBV28 and TRBJ2-7, the complete variable domain is DVKVTQSSRYLVKRTGEKVFLECVQDMDHENMFWYRQDPGLGLRLIYFSYDVKMKEKGDIPEGYSVSREKKERFSLILESASTNQTSMYLCASSLQVSSYEQYFGPGTRLTVT.